This T cell receptor beta chain was sequenced in a study of cytomegalovirus exposure and HLA in healthy donors. Germline values: CDR1 SGHAT, CDR2 FQNNGV. CDR3 length: 15 amino acids. V lost 1 base, J lost 7 bases, and 4 bases stayed unmatched. Generated by immunoSEQ multiplex PCR, the TCRdb table keeps only in-frame clones and is missing some. The sample holds 250,000 to 300,000 clones; 90% are singletons and the top ten take 0.37%. The TCR comes from a woman between 18 and 29 years old in good health and CMV-seronegative. The rearrangement uses TRBV11-2 and TRBJ2-7; 13 bases agree with TRBD2. Sample: PBMCs. CDR3 nucleotide sequence: TGTGCCAGCAGCTTAGGGCCGGGACTAGCGGGAGAGCAGTACTTC. It codes for CASSLGPGLAGEQYF. Full variable domain (rest looked up from reference TRBV11-2 and TRBJ2-7): EAGVAQSPRYKIIEKRQSVAFWCNPISGHATLYWYQQILGQGPKLLIQFQNNGVVDDSQLPKDRFSAERLKGVDSTLKIQPAKLEDSAVYLCASSLGPGLAGEQYFGPGTRLTVT.